The 14 T cell receptor beta chains below all came from one sample that was sequenced in a study of PD-1 blockade in classical Hodgkin lymphoma. This sample's time point: cycle 4 day 1 (C4D1), after 5 to 7 weeks of nivolumab. Relapses following autologous stem cell transplantation were seen in all patients, with brentuximab vedotin exposure varying. Clones were sequenced by immunoSEQ multiplex PCR, and TCRdb holds only the in-frame ones, with some missing. This sample has tens of thousands of clones, with roughly 82% found just once. Here the sequenced sample was peripheral blood mononuclear cells (PBMCs), taken before the fourth cycle of nivolumab. These receptors came from a human donor with classical Hodgkin lymphoma.

In this sample, this clone turned up once. The V gene is TRBV5-4, the J gene TRBJ2-2; a weak D match, TRBD2 (5 bases). The V gene lost 4 bases and the J gene lost 6 bases, with 13 bases spanning the gap. This CDR3 comprises 14 residues. Per germline, CDR1 SGHNT and CDR2 YYREEE (reference sequence). The CDR3 DNA follows: TGTGCCAGCAGCCTGGACTCCGCGGCCGGGGAGCTGTTTTTT. Translating gives CASSLDSAAGELFF.

The rearrangement joins TRBV6-1 to TRBJ2-7; 8 bases map to TRBD1. CDR3 length equals 15 residues. Trimming took 3 bases from V and 6 from J; bases not matched to a gene: 10. Germline V gene sequence: CDR1 MNHNS, CDR2 SASEGT. This CDR3 is CASSDILDRALEQYF. Written as DNA, the CDR3 is TGTGCCAGCAGTGATATTTTGGACAGGGCTCTCGAGCAGTACTTC.

The chain combines TRBV10-3 with TRBJ1-1; D is possibly TRBD1 (6 bases). The germline V gene encodes CDR1 ENHRY and CDR2 SYGVKD. This CDR3 region has 13 residues. The V and J ends lost 10 bases and 0 bases respectively, with 12 bases between them. The CDR3 loop is CATWGGLNTEAFF. The CDR3 nucleotides are TGTGCCACCTGGGGGGGGCTGAACACTGAAGCTTTCTTT.

The V and J genes are TRBV25-1 and TRBJ1-4; D unclear. The CDR3 consists of 12 residues. Germline assignment: CDR1 MGHDK and CDR2 SYGVNS. V lost 4 bases and J lost 7, with 7 bases in between. For the CDR3, the DNA is TGTGCCAGCAGTGTACTCTCTGAAAAACTGTTTTTT. This codes for CASSVLSEKLFF.

J is TRBJ1-3 and V is TRBV19, with TRBD1 as a possible D gene (5 bases). The germline CDR1 and CDR2 sequences are LNHDA and SQIVND (reference sequence). The CDR3 runs 14 residues. CDR3 loop: CATSQGRGGNTIYF. As DNA, the CDR3 is TGTGCTACATCCCAGGGACGAGGAGGAAACACCATATATTTT.

V is TRBV11-3 and J is TRBJ2-7; 9 bases are shared with TRBD1. Germline V gives CDR1 SGHNT, CDR2 YENEEA. The CDR3 extends over 14 amino acids. V lost 5 bases to trimming and J lost 6 bases; unmatched junction nucleotides: 8. CDR3: CASSPSQGAGEQYF. CDR3 sequence (DNA): TGTGCCAGCAGCCCCTCACAGGGGGCGGGCGAGCAGTACTTC.

The rearrangement joins TRBV7-8 to TRBJ2-5; 7 nucleotides match TRBD1. The tail of the sequence fits TRBJ2-7 better, so the J call may be wrong. Germline-derived CDR1 and CDR2 are SGHVS and FQNEAQ. The CDR3 length is 15 residues. Written as DNA, the CDR3 is TGTGCCAGCAGCCCTTACAGGGGCAGCTCCTACGAGCAGTACTTC. Protein product: CASSPYRGSSYEQYF.

This clone was counted a few times. The chain joins TRBV5-8 to TRBJ1-5; no reliable D call. This CDR3 is built from 14 residues. From germline, CDR1 is SGHTS and CDR2 YDEGEE. V lost 2 bases to trimming and J lost 5 bases, with 11 bases between them. The CDR3 region is CASSFLNEDQPQHF. The CDR3 bases are TGTGCCAGCAGCTTTCTCAACGAAGATCAGCCCCAGCATTTT. The full variable domain, rest sourced from reference TRBV5-8 and TRBJ1-5, is EAGVTQSPTHLIKTRGQQATLRCSPISGHTSVYWYQQALGLGLQFLLWYDEGEERNRGNFPPRFSGRQFPNYSSELNVNALELEDSALYLCASSFLNEDQPQHFGDGTRLSIL.

V is TRBV12-5 and J is TRBJ1-2, with D hard to call. The CDR3 is 15 amino acids. CDR1 is LGHNT and CDR2 is FRNRAP in the germline V gene. V was shortened by 2 bases and J by 5 bases, with 15 bases between the two germline ends. The CDR3 DNA reads as TGTGCTAGTGGTTTGTCTCGTGGGGTGATATATGGCTACACCTTC. Protein: CASGLSRGVIYGYTF.

This rearrangement joins TRBV9 to TRBJ2-5; no reliable D call. Germline V lookup: CDR1 SGDLS, CDR2 YYNGEE. The CDR3 runs to 13 residues. V was cut by 4 bases and J by 2 bases, with 9 bases left in between. The CDR3 DNA follows: TGTGCCAGCAGCCCTTACCCTCAAGAGACCCAGTACTTC. It specifies CASSPYPQETQYF.

This clone was picked up one time. The chain recombines TRBV7-2 with TRBJ2-7; D uncertain. V lost 3 bases, J lost 3 bases, and 3 bases lay in between. CDR3 length: 11 residues. Germline V CDR1 and CDR2: SGHTA, FQGNSA. The CDR3 DNA is TGTGCCAGCAGCTTTAACTACGAGCAGTACTTC. The encoded protein is CASSFNYEQYF.

This chain joins TRBV6-1 and TRBJ2-7, with 8 positions matching TRBD1. Germline CDR1 is MNHNS and CDR2 is SASEGT. CDR3 length equals 14 residues. Losses at the gene ends were 5 bases for V and 6 bases for J; bases not matched to a gene: 9. This CDR3 reads CASSKPDRVSEQYF. DNA for the CDR3: TGTGCCAGCAGTAAACCGGACAGGGTTTCCGAGCAGTACTTC.

This clone was observed a single time. This rearrangement joins TRBV5-6 to TRBJ1-6, with unresolved D. Trimming removed 2 bases at V and 0 bases at J, with 6 bases between. The CDR3 contains 15 residues. The germline CDR1 and CDR2 sequences are SGHDT and YYEEEE. Here the CDR3 DNA reads TGTGCCAGCAGCTTAAGTCGCTCCTATAATTCACCCCTCCACTTT. Translation: CASSLSRSYNSPLHF.

The chain has TRBV11-3 and TRBJ2-7; the D gene is possibly TRBD2 (7 bases). The CDR3 extends over 15 amino acids. V lost 1 base to trimming and J lost 6 bases, with 16 bases between them. Germline V gene sequence: CDR1 SGHNT, CDR2 YENEEA. DNA of the CDR3: TGTGCCAGCAGCTTAGTGGCGGGGGCAACGAGCGAGCAGTACTTC. This codes for CASSLVAGATSEQYF.